This passage covers 22 T cell receptor beta chains from one sample sequenced in a study of shared clonotypes between healthy human individuals. It was CD45RO-negative cells, positively selected for CCR7, that made up naive CD8 cells, with terminally differentiated effector memory CD45RA+ cells excluded. The table came from immunoSEQ multiplex PCR; TCRdb's copy has only in-frame clones and leaves some out. The table lists about 2.2 million clones, about 94% of them singletons. The specimen sequenced was naive CD8+ T cells from PBMCs. The source is a man in his late teens or twenties in good health. Some clones in this sample may be carry-over from other donors' samples.

CDR3 sequence (DNA): TGTGCCAGCTCCTGGGGGGGAGGAATGAATGAGCAGTTCTTC. It translates to CASSWGGGMNEQFF. The chain has TRBV6-1 and TRBJ2-1, with 7 bases aligning to TRBD2. The CDR3 is made up of 14 amino acids. CDR1 and CDR2 from the germline V gene are MNHNS and SASEGT. J was trimmed by 7 bases and V by 8 bases; bases with no gene match: 11.

This chain connects TRBV9 to TRBJ2-2; no reliable D call. Germline V gene sequence: CDR1 SGDLS, CDR2 YYNGEE. Trimming left V 4 bases short and J 1 base short, with 5 bases between. The CDR3 runs 13 residues. In DNA, the CDR3 is TGTGCCAGCAGCTACGGGAACACCGGGGAGCTGTTTTTT. Its protein product is CASSYGNTGELFF.

The CDR3 loop is CASSLRVGEQYF. The CDR3 nucleotides are TGCGCCAGCAGCTTGAGGGTTGGCGAGCAGTACTTC. V is TRBV5-1 and J is TRBJ2-7; D ambiguous. Germline values: CDR1 SGHRS, CDR2 YFSETQ. The CDR3 length is 12 residues. V lost 1 base to trimming and J lost 6 bases, with 8 bases between them.

The rearrangement links TRBV4-2 to TRBJ2-5, with TRBD2 matching 7 bases. Germline V CDR1 and CDR2: LGHNA, YNFKEQ. The CDR3 runs 17 residues. The J segment lost 2 bases and the V segment lost 0 bases, leaving 9 bases of the junction unmatched. CDR3 loop: CASSQDVLAEEQETQYF. As DNA, the CDR3 is TGTGCCAGCAGCCAAGATGTGCTAGCGGAAGAACAAGAGACCCAGTACTTC.

Comment on this clone: Other nucleotide sequences in the sample specify the same CDR3. The CDR3 is CASSVSSDTQYF. The CDR3 region has the DNA TGTGCCAGCAGCGTTTCCTCAGATACGCAGTATTTT. The V call is TRBV9, the J call TRBJ2-3; no firm D call. The germline CDR1 and CDR2 sequences are SGDLS and YYNGEE. The CDR3 is 12 residues long. The V end lost 2 bases, the J end lost 4 bases, and 5 bases lay between the germline ends.

The chain joins TRBV7-9 to TRBJ1-2; a weak D match, TRBD1 (6 bases). This CDR3 is 17 amino acids long. Germline assignment: CDR1 SEHNR and CDR2 FQNEAQ (reference sequence). Trimming took 2 bases from V and 0 from J, leaving 16 bases between them. CDR3 sequence: CASSLSDSSLANYGYTF. The CDR3 region has the DNA TGTGCCAGCAGCTTATCGGACAGCAGTTTAGCTAACTATGGCTACACCTTC.

The chain couples TRBV19 to TRBJ1-2; TRBD1 might be the D (6 bases). Trimming stripped 5 bases from V and 3 bases from J, with 13 bases between. CDR3 length: 14 amino acids. Germline-derived CDR1 and CDR2 are LNHDA and SQIVND (reference sequence). As DNA, the CDR3 is TGTGCCAGTAGTGGTTTTGCAGGGGACTATGGCTACACCTTC. This gives the protein CASSGFAGDYGYTF.

This clone showed up just once. The rearrangement links TRBV6-5 to TRBJ2-5; D is possibly TRBD2 (6 bases). The J call may be mistaken, given a closer DNA end match to TRBJ2-7. CDR3 length equals 14 residues. Germline assignment: CDR1 MNHEY and CDR2 SVGAGI. The chain's CDR3 is CASSVSGASYEQYF. The CDR3 nucleotides read TGTGCCAGCAGTGTCTCGGGAGCCTCCTACGAGCAGTACTTC.

The chain couples TRBV7-8 to TRBJ2-7, with 9 bases identical to TRBD2. This CDR3 has 13 residues. Germline V lookup: CDR1 SGHVS, CDR2 FQNEAQ. Trimming at V came to 5 bases and at J to 9 bases, leaving 8 bases not matched to a gene. CDR3: CASSPSGERRQYF. The CDR3 nucleotides are TGTGCCAGCAGCCCTAGCGGGGAGAGGCGGCAGTACTTC. The entire variable domain, with the rest obtained from reference TRBV7-8 and TRBJ2-7, is as follows: GAGVSQSPRYKVAKRGQDVALRCDPISGHVSLFWYQQALGQGPEFLTYFQNEAQLDKSGLPSDRFFAERPEGSVSTLKIQRTQQEDSAVYLCASSPSGERRQYFGPGTRLTVT.

The gene calls are TRBV21-1 and TRBJ2-3. TRBV21-1 is termed a pseudogene. The CDR3 sequence is 15 residues long. The CDR3 loop reads CASSNLRPFTDTQYF. DNA for the CDR3: TGTGCCAGCAGCAATCTGAGACCTTTCACAGATACGCAGTATTTT.

Turning to this clone: This specimen includes other DNA sequences encoding the same CDR3. This rearrangement joins TRBV5-1 to TRBJ2-7; D is tentatively TRBD1 or TRBD2 (5 bases each). The CDR3 has 14 amino acids. Germline loops: CDR1 SGHRS, CDR2 YFSETQ. Trimming took off 4 bases at V and 1 base at J, with 12 bases between the two ends. CDR3 DNA: TGCGCCAGCAGCCCCCGGGACGGTTCCTACGAGCAGTACTTC. It translates to CASSPRDGSYEQYF.

Points on this clone: Other DNA sequences in the same sample also yield this CDR3. The chain has TRBV5-1 and TRBJ1-1; a possible D gene is TRBD1 (5 bases). V was clipped by 4 bases and J by 5 bases, with 15 bases between them. Germline V lookup: CDR1 SGHRS, CDR2 YFSETQ. The CDR3 sequence is 14 residues long. The CDR3 sequence: CASSQTGTNTEAFF. CDR3 coding DNA: TGCGCCAGCAGCCAAACCGGGACTAATACTGAAGCTTTCTTT.

The V call is TRBV28, the J call TRBJ2-2; a possible D gene is TRBD2 (6 bases). The germline gives CDR1 MDHEN, CDR2 SYDVKM. The ends were cut back, 4 bases at V and 6 bases at J, with 9 bases in the middle. The CDR3 length is 13 residues. The CDR3 here is CASSSGVPGELFF. The CDR3 DNA reads TGTGCCAGCAGTTCGGGGGTCCCCGGGGAGCTGTTTTTT.

The genes are TRBV13 and TRBJ2-2; D might be TRBD1 (6 bases). This CDR3 region has 15 residues. Trimming removed 5 bases from V and 0 bases from J, with 10 bases in between. CDR1 and CDR2 from the germline V gene are PRHDT and FYEKMQ (reference sequence). This CDR3 is CASSLGQTNTGELFF. Written as DNA, the CDR3 is TGTGCCAGCAGCCTTGGACAGACGAACACCGGGGAGCTGTTTTTT.

The chain combines TRBV7-2 with TRBJ2-7; TRBD2 is a possible D gene (5 bases). Trimming removed 2 bases at V and 3 bases at J, with 11 bases between. The CDR3 contains 14 residues. Germline-derived CDR1 and CDR2 are SGHTA and FQGNSA. Written as DNA, the CDR3 is TGTGCCAGCAGCTTACCCGGGGAACGCTACGAGCAGTACTTC. Residues: CASSLPGERYEQYF.

The rearrangement links TRBV28 to TRBJ2-1; D is perhaps TRBD1 or TRBD2 (5 bases each). The CDR3 covers 12 residues. Per the germline V gene, CDR1 is MDHEN and CDR2 is SYDVKM. V lost 3 bases and J lost 9, with 9 bases in between. The CDR3 loop is CASSFRDAEQFF. CDR3 coding DNA: TGTGCCAGCAGTTTCAGGGACGCTGAGCAGTTCTTC.

Written as DNA, the CDR3 is TGTGCCAGCAGCGGGAGGACTAGCGGGAGTCGCACAGATACGCAGTATTTT. It yields the protein CASSGRTSGSRTDTQYF. The chain is built from TRBV9 and TRBJ2-3, with 13 nucleotides matching TRBD2. Germline-derived CDR1 and CDR2 are SGDLS and YYNGEE. The trim removed 3 bases at V and 1 base at J, leaving 5 bases unmatched. There are 17 residues in the CDR3.

About this clone: This specimen includes other DNA sequences encoding the same CDR3. V and J are TRBV11-2 and TRBJ2-1, with D possibly matching TRBD2 (6 bases). V shed 1 base and J shed 0 bases, with 10 bases lying between them. The CDR3 has 16 amino acids. Germline CDR1 reads SGHAT; CDR2 reads FQNNGV. The CDR3 is CASSLGLGGSYNEQFF. CDR3 DNA sequence: TGTGCCAGCAGCTTAGGACTAGGCGGCTCCTACAATGAGCAGTTCTTC.

The CDR3 DNA follows: TGTGCCAGCAGCTTAGGGGCCGGGAGTTCGTCTGGCTACACCTTC. It codes for CASSLGAGSSSGYTF. The rearrangement uses TRBV7-9 and TRBJ1-2, with no clear D. Germline V lookup: CDR1 SEHNR, CDR2 FQNEAQ (reference sequence). V was shortened by 1 base and J by 7 bases, with 16 bases between the two germline ends. This CDR3 comprises 15 residues.

This chain joins TRBV15 and TRBJ2-1; tentatively, D is TRBD2 (5 bases). V was clipped by 5 bases and J by 5 bases, with 16 bases between them. There are 15 residues in the CDR3. The germline V gene encodes CDR1 LNHNV and CDR2 YYDKDF (reference sequence). The CDR3 here is CATSSREIYDNEQFF. In nucleotides, the CDR3 is TGTGCCACCAGCTCCCGGGAAATTTATGACAATGAGCAGTTCTTC.

The V and J genes are TRBV19 and TRBJ1-5, with a possible D match to TRBD1 (6 bases). The CDR3 is 18 amino acids. Per germline, CDR1 LNHDA and CDR2 SQIVND (reference sequence). Trimming removed 0 bases from V and 1 base from J, with 16 bases in between. The CDR3, as DNA: TGTGCCAGTAGTATAGAGGGGGCGCAGGGTGAGAGCAATCAGCCCCAGCATTTT. Translation: CASSIEGAQGESNQPQHF.

This clone was detected only once. V and J are TRBV2 and TRBJ2-7; D gene uncertain. This CDR3 spans 12 amino acids. Germline-derived CDR1 and CDR2 are SNHLY and FYNNEI. V was trimmed by 3 bases and J by 4 bases, leaving 7 bases between them. CDR3 DNA sequence: TGTGCCAGCAGTGAGGGTTGGTACGAGCAGTACTTC. Residues: CASSEGWYEQYF. The whole variable domain, remainder taken from reference TRBV2 and TRBJ2-7, is EPEVTQTPSHQVTQMGQEVILRCVPISNHLYFYWYRQILGQKVEFLVSFYNNEISEKSEIFDDQFSVERPDGSNFTLKIRSTKLEDSAMYFCASSEGWYEQYFGPGTRLTVT.